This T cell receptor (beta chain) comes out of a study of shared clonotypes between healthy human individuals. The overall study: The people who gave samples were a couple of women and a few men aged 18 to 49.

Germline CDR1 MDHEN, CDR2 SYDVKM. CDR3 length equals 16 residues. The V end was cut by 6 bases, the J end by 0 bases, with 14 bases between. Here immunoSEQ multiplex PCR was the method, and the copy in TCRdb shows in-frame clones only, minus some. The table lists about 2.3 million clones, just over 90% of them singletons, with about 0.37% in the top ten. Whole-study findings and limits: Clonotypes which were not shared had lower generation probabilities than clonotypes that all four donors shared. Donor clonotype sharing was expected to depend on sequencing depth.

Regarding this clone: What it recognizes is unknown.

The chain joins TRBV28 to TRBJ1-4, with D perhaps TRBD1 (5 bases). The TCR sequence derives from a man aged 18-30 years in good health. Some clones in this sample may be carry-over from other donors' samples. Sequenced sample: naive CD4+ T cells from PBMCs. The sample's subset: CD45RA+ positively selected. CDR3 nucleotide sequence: TGTGCCAGCAGAGACGGGACGCTAGCAACTAATGAAAAACTGTTTTTT. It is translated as CASRDGTLATNEKLFF. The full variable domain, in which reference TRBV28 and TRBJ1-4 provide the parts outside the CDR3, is DVKVTQSSRYLVKRTGEKVFLECVQDMDHENMFWYRQDPGLGLRLIYFSYDVKMKEKGDIPEGYSVSREKKERFSLILESASTNQTSMYLCASRDGTLATNEKLFFGSGTQLSVL.